Presented here are 22 T cell receptor beta chains from one specimen sequenced in a study of shared clonotypes between healthy human individuals. Method: immunoSEQ multiplex PCR; TCRdb's copy keeps in-frame clones and lacks some. The sample yields roughly 1 million clones, 65% to 75% seen once. Sequencing was done on a sample of memory CD4+ T cells sorted from blood. Documented subset: CD45RA-negative fraction. These receptors originate from a man between 18 and 35 years old in good health.

This chain links TRBV2 with TRBJ1-6; the D gene is possibly TRBD1 (5 bases). Germline assignment: CDR1 SNHLY and CDR2 FYNNEI. CDR3 length equals 13 residues. The ends were cut back, 5 bases at V and 16 bases at J, with 18 bases in the middle. CDR3 DNA: TGTGCCAGCAGTCAAAACGGGCCGCAGGGTCTCCACTTT. Amino acids: CASSQNGPQGLHF. The full variable domain, in which reference TRBV2 and TRBJ1-6 provide the parts outside the CDR3, is EPEVTQTPSHQVTQMGQEVILRCVPISNHLYFYWYRQILGQKVEFLVSFYNNEISEKSEIFDDQFSVERPDGSNFTLKIRSTKLEDSAMYFCASSQNGPQGLHFGNGTRLTVT.

V and J are TRBV12-5 and TRBJ1-3; D call uncertain. This CDR3 region has 13 residues. Looked up from germline, CDR1 is LGHNT and CDR2 is FRNRAP. Trimming shortened V by 2 bases and J by 1 base, and 3 bases separated the two germline ends. CDR3: CASGLSSGNTIYF. The CDR3, as DNA: TGTGCTAGTGGTTTGAGTTCTGGAAACACCATATATTTT.

V is TRBV5-4 and J is TRBJ1-6, with 10 bases matching TRBD1. J lost 9 bases, V lost 4 bases, and 7 bases had no gene match. CDR1 and CDR2 (germline): SGHNT, YYREEE (reference sequence). There are 15 residues in the CDR3. The CDR3, as DNA: TGTGCCAGCAGCGGCCGGACAGGGGGAAGTTCACCCCTCCACTTT. Translating gives CASSGRTGGSSPLHF.

V usage is TRBV5-1 and J usage is TRBJ2-1; TRBD1 matches at 11 bases. The length of the CDR3 is 14 residues. J lost 9 bases, V lost 4 bases, and 6 bases had no gene match. CDR1 and CDR2 (germline): SGHRS, YFSETQ. CDR3 bases: TGCGCCAGCAGCAGGGGACAGGGGGTTGGTGAGCAGTTCTTC. Translated: CASSRGQGVGEQFF.

CDR3: CASSQVAFMMNTEAFF. Written as DNA, the CDR3 is TGTGCCAGCAGCCAAGTCGCATTTATGATGAACACTGAAGCTTTCTTT. The chain joins TRBV14 to TRBJ1-1; D not certain. Germline assignment: CDR1 SGHDN and CDR2 FVKESK. V gave up 1 base and J gave up 0 bases, with 12 bases separating them. CDR3 length: 16 amino acids.

The CDR3 spells CASSQAPVLPYEQYF. As DNA, the CDR3 is TGTGCCAGCAGCCAAGCCCCCGTACTGCCCTACGAGCAGTACTTC. This rearrangement joins TRBV4-2 to TRBJ2-7, with no clear D. This CDR3 has 15 amino acids. The germline V and J ends were trimmed by 1 base and 2 bases, with 12 bases remaining between them. CDR1 is LGHNA and CDR2 is YNFKEQ in the germline V gene.

This clone was counted a few times. CDR3 nucleotide sequence: TGTGCCAGCAGCTTAGTTCCGACGGCCAACTCTGGAAACACCATATATTTT. This encodes CASSLVPTANSGNTIYF. This chain links TRBV11-2 with TRBJ1-3; no reliable D call. Deletions cut 1 base from V and 0 bases from J, with 13 bases between. The CDR3 covers 17 residues. Germline V gives CDR1 SGHAT, CDR2 FQNNGV.

V is TRBV7-8 and J is TRBJ1-2; D is unresolved. Germline V gives CDR1 SGHVS, CDR2 FQNEAQ. CDR3 size: 15 residues. The germline V and J ends were trimmed by 0 bases and 1 base, with 9 bases remaining between them. The CDR3 DNA follows: TGTGCCAGCAGCTTAGCGTCCGGCATTAACTATGGCTACACCTTC. It encodes CASSLASGINYGYTF. Based on the CDR3 plus reference TRBV7-8 and TRBJ1-2, the full variable domain is GAGVSQSPRYKVAKRGQDVALRCDPISGHVSLFWYQQALGQGPEFLTYFQNEAQLDKSGLPSDRFFAERPEGSVSTLKIQRTQQEDSAVYLCASSLASGINYGYTFGSGTRLTVV.

This clone was counted a few times. The CDR3 region has the DNA TGCGCCAGCAGCTTGGACCCGTTGAAGTACGAGCAGTACTTC. It is translated as CASSLDPLKYEQYF. V gene TRBV5-1 combines with J gene TRBJ2-7; no clear D gene. The length of the CDR3 is 14 residues. Germline assignment: CDR1 SGHRS and CDR2 YFSETQ. Trimming removed 0 bases from V and 4 bases from J, with 11 bases in between.

This sequence joins TRBV6-5 and TRBJ1-2; 7 bases fit TRBD1. Germline values: CDR1 MNHEY, CDR2 SVGAGI. CDR3 size: 15 residues. The V and J ends lost 6 bases and 2 bases, in that order; junction bases with no gene match: 9. CDR3 sequence (DNA): TGTGCCAGCAGCCGAGAACAGGGACAGAACTATGGCTACACCTTC. Its translation is CASSREQGQNYGYTF.

The CDR3 reads CASSIAISSYNEQFF. The CDR3 nucleotides read TGTGCCAGTAGTATTGCGATAAGCTCCTACAATGAGCAGTTCTTC. The chain uses TRBV19 and TRBJ2-1; no clear D. The germline V and J ends were trimmed by 3 bases and 0 bases, with 9 bases remaining between them. This CDR3 is built from 15 residues. Per germline, CDR1 LNHDA and CDR2 SQIVND (reference sequence).

CDR3 region: CASSFGRAYEQYF. CDR3 bases: TGTGCCAGCAGCTTTGGCCGGGCCTACGAGCAGTACTTC. V is TRBV7-2 and J is TRBJ2-7; D uncertain. The V end was cut by 3 bases, the J end by 2 bases, with 8 bases between. The germline V gene has CDR1 SGHTA and CDR2 FQGNSA. The CDR3 covers 13 residues.

The chain joins TRBV25-1 to TRBJ1-3, with D tentatively TRBD1 (6 bases). The CDR3 is 16 amino acids. The V gene lost 3 bases and the J gene lost 4 bases, with 16 bases spanning the gap. The germline gives CDR1 MGHDK, CDR2 SYGVNS. The CDR3 sequence is CASSDRPGVIGNTIYF. The CDR3 DNA is TGTGCCAGCAGTGATCGGCCAGGGGTCATAGGAAACACCATATATTTT.

The J gene is TRBJ2-2, the V gene TRBV9, with 8 bases aligning to TRBD1. Trimming cost V 4 bases and J 3 bases; bases outside gene matches: 8. The CDR3 has 16 residues. Germline CDR1 and CDR2: SGDLS and YYNGEE. CDR3 nucleotides: TGTGCCAGCAGCAATGTCAGGGGGCGAGACACCGGGGAGCTGTTTTTT. This sequence encodes CASSNVRGRDTGELFF.

V usage is TRBV2 and J usage is TRBJ2-1; no definite D call. V gave up 7 bases and J gave up 3 bases, with 13 bases separating them. The CDR3 is made up of 14 amino acids. Germline CDR1 reads SNHLY; CDR2 reads FYNNEI. In DNA form, the CDR3 reads TGTGCCAGCAAGTACGGACCGAACTACAATGAGCAGTTCTTC. It translates to CASKYGPNYNEQFF. Together with reference TRBV2 and TRBJ2-1, the CDR3 gives the full variable domain: EPEVTQTPSHQVTQMGQEVILRCVPISNHLYFYWYRQILGQKVEFLVSFYNNEISEKSEIFDDQFSVERPDGSNFTLKIRSTKLEDSAMYFCASKYGPNYNEQFFGPGTRLTVL.

This clone was picked up a small number of times. This chain links TRBV2 with TRBJ2-1, with 9 bases fitting TRBD1. The CDR3 runs 14 residues. V lost 7 bases, J lost 2 bases, and 3 bases stayed unmatched. Germline V gives CDR1 SNHLY, CDR2 FYNNEI. CDR3 DNA sequence: TGTGCCAGCATGGACAGGGGACCCTACAATGAGCAGTTCTTC. This sequence encodes CASMDRGPYNEQFF.

V gene TRBV6-1 combines with J gene TRBJ1-6; D is possibly TRBD1 (6 bases). Germline CDR1 and CDR2: MNHNS and SASEGT. V lost 7 bases, J lost 8 bases, and 18 bases lay in between. The CDR3 spans 15 residues. CDR3: CASNLGGHPDSPLHF. The CDR3 nucleotides are TGTGCCAGCAACTTAGGGGGACATCCAGATTCACCCCTCCACTTT.

The V and J genes are TRBV7-8 and TRBJ2-5; 9 nucleotides agree with TRBD1. Trimming removed 4 bases from V and 5 bases from J; junction bases left unmatched: 2. Germline lookup yields CDR1 SGHVS and CDR2 FQNEAQ. The CDR3 has 13 amino acids. This chain's CDR3 is CASSWGQGETQYF. The CDR3 coding sequence is TGTGCCAGCAGCTGGGGACAGGGTGAGACCCAGTACTTC.

J is TRBJ1-1 and V is TRBV25-1; D possibly corresponds to TRBD1 (6 bases). The CDR3 covers 16 residues. Germline V gene sequence: CDR1 MGHDK, CDR2 SYGVNS. The V and J ends lost 6 bases and 2 bases respectively, with 19 bases between them. The CDR3 here is CASSPLTGGGNTEAFF. CDR3 nucleotides: TGTGCCAGCAGCCCTTTAACAGGAGGGGGAAACACTGAAGCTTTCTTT.

J is TRBJ2-5 and V is TRBV7-2; 10 bases agree with TRBD1. CDR3 size: 14 residues. Per germline, CDR1 SGHTA and CDR2 FQGNSA. The ends lost 5 bases at V and 5 bases at J; junction bases unmatched: 5. CDR3 sequence: CASSRQGARETQYF. CDR3 DNA sequence: TGTGCCAGCAGCCGACAGGGGGCGCGGGAGACCCAGTACTTC.

The chain recombines TRBV9 with TRBJ2-4; 10 nucleotides line up with TRBD1. V dropped 3 bases and J dropped 3; count of bases not matched to a gene: 6. Looked up from germline, CDR1 is SGDLS and CDR2 is YYNGEE. The CDR3 contains 16 residues. For the CDR3, the DNA is TGTGCCAGCAGCGAAGGGACAGGGGTTGTCAAAAACATTCAGTACTTC. Its protein is CASSEGTGVVKNIQYF.

The chain has TRBV10-3 and TRBJ2-1; no clear D. CDR3 length equals 14 residues. The V gene lost 0 bases and the J gene lost 4 bases, with 7 bases spanning the gap. The V gene's germline CDR1 is ENHRY and CDR2 SYGVKD. CDR3 coding DNA: TGTGCCATCAGTGAGTCCCCTCCTTACAATGAGCAGTTCTTC. Its translation is CAISESPPYNEQFF.